These T cell receptor beta chains were read from a single sample in a study of T cell responses to AZD1222 COVID-19 vaccine. Data came from immunoSEQ multiplex PCR; TCRdb stores just in-frame clones and leaves some out. The sample lists under 150,000 clones, 90% occurring once. The sequences come from peripheral blood, collected 28 days after the second AZD1222 dose. The receptors here all came from an adult who received the AZD1222 COVID-19 vaccine. CDR3s include the opening cysteine and the closing phenylalanine or tryptophan. D genes are given only for firm matches. Expanded clones get a size class; other rows say once, few or many, or leave the size out.

>TRBV5-5|.|TRBJ1-1|.
TGTGCCAGCAGCTTGTTTGGCACTGAAGCTTTCTTT
CASSLFGTEAFF
>TRBV4-2|.|TRBJ2-2|.
TGTGCCAGCAGCCTTGGGACTAACACCGGGGAGCTGTTTTTT
CASSLGTNTGELFF
>TRBV24-1|.|TRBJ1-1|.
TGTGCCACCAGTGATTTGGGGGGGACTGAAGCTTTCTTT
CATSDLGGTEAFF
>TRBV5-1|.|TRBJ2-1|TRBD2
TGCGCCAGCCAATTCGAACCCCAAGCGGGAGGCCACAATGAGCAGTTCTTC
CASQFEPQAGGHNEQFF
>TRBV7-2|few|TRBJ1-6|TRBD1
TGTGCCAGCAGGTTACAGGGGTTTGCTTCACCCCTCCACTTT
CASRLQGFASPLHF
>TRBV7-9|few|TRBJ1-6|.
TGTGCCAGCAGCTTAGAGGGGCAGCGTTCACCCCTCCACTTT
CASSLEGQRSPLHF
>TRBV9|.|TRBJ2-2|.
TGTGCCAGCAGCTATAGAATTTACACCGGGGAGCTGTTTTTT
CASSYRIYTGELFF
>TRBV5-1|.|TRBJ2-1|TRBD2
TGCGCCAGCAGCTTGGGGATAGCGGGGGGACCTTACAATGAGCAGTTCTTC
CASSLGIAGGPYNEQFF
>TRBV19|.|TRBJ1-5|.
TGTGCCAGTAGTATACCCGGGGCTAATCAGCCCCAGCATTTT
CASSIPGANQPQHF
>TRBV4-3|.|TRBJ1-4|TRBD1
TGCGCCAGCAGCCCGCGGACAGGGGCTAATGAAAAACTGTTTTTT
CASSPRTGANEKLFF
>TRBV27|.|TRBJ2-3|TRBD2
TGTGCCAGCAGTTTCCCTGACGGGGGGGGGTTTCTTGGCACAGATACGCAGTATTTT
CASSFPDGGGFLGTDTQYF
>TRBV10-1|.|TRBJ1-1|.
TGCGCCAGCAGTGAGTCATTTGGAGGGAACACTGAAGCTTTCTTT
CASSESFGGNTEAFF
>TRBV12-3/TRBV12-4|.|TRBJ2-7|.
TGTGCCAGCAGCACTAGAGCCGAGCAGTACTTC
CASSTRAEQYF
>TRBV7-2|.|TRBJ2-1|TRBD2
TGTGCCAGCAGCTCCCGACTAGCGGACTCCTACAATGAGCAGTTCTTC
CASSSRLADSYNEQFF